The following is a T cell receptor (beta chain) sequence with its context. Its antigen is unidentified. This sample is part of a study of OX40 agonist ivuxolimab in advanced cancers. Across the study: Patients were under 90% male with ages about 23 to 79, mean about 60. Anti-PD-1, anti-PD-L1 or anti-CTLA-4 therapy given earlier was allowed, and 30% to 45% had some. Three patients showed partial responses: one hepatocellular carcinoma and two cutaneous melanoma cases.

The table came from immunoSEQ multiplex PCR; TCRdb's copy has only in-frame clones and leaves some out. The sample carries roughly 40,000 clones, approximately 78% recorded once. Overall study results and limits: Low normalized T-cell clonal expansion was additionally recorded for some nonresponders.

Germline V lookup: CDR1 SGHNT, CDR2 YYREEE (reference sequence). V gave up 0 bases and J gave up 0 bases, with 10 bases separating them. This CDR3 region has 16 residues. The sample was CD4+ or CD8+ T cells sorted from blood, taken in a trial of the OX40 agonist ivuxolimab. The TCR originated in an adult with an advanced solid tumor such as melanoma, head and neck, liver or kidney cancer. The chain recombines TRBV5-4 with TRBJ2-4; no reliable D call. DNA for the CDR3: TGTGCCAGCAGCTTGGCACAAATATCAGCCAAAAACATTCAGTACTTC. It specifies CASSLAQISAKNIQYF.